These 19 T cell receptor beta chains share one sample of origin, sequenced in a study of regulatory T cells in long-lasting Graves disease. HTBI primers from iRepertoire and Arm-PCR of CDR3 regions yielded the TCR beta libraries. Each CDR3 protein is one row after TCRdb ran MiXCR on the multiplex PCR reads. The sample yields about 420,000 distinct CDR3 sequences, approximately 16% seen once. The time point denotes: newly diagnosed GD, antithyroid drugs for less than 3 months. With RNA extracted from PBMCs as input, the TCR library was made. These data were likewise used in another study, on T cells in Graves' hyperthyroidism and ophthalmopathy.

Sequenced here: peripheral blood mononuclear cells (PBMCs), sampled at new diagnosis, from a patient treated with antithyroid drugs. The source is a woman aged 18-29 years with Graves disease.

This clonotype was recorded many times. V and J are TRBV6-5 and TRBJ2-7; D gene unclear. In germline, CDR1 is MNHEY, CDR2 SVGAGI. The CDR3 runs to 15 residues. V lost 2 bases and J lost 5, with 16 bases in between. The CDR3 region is CASSYRFLSMNEQYF. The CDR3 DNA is TGTGCCAGCAGTTACAGGTTTCTCAGTATGAACGAGCAGTACTTC.

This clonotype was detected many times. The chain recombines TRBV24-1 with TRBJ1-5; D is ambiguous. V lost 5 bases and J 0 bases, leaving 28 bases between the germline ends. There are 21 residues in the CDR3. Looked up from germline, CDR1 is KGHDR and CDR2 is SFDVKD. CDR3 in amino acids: CATSVRVVGQEQIYSNQPQHF. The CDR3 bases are TGTGCCACCAGTGTGCGTGTTGTTGGGCAGGAACAAATTTATAGCAATCAGCCCCAGCATTTT.

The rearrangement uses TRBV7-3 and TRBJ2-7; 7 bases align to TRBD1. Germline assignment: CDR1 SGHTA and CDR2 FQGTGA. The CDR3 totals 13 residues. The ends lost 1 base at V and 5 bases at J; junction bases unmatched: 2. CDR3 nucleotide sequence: TGTGCCAGCAGCTTAAGGGACAGCCACGAGCAGTACTTC. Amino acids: CASSLRDSHEQYF.

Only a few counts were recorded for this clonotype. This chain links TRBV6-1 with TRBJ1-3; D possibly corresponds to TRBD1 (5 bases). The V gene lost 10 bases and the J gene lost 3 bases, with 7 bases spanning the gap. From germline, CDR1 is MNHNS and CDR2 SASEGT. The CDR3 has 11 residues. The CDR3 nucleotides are TGTGCCACAAGGGGTGGAAACACCATATATTTT. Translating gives CATRGGNTIYF.

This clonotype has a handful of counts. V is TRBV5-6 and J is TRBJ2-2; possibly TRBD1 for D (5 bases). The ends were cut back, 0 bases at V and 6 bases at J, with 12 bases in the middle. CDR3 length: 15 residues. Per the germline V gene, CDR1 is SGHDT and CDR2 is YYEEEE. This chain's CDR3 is CASSLGLLGAGELFF. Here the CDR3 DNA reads TGTGCCAGCAGCTTGGGTCTATTAGGGGCCGGGGAGCTGTTTTTT.

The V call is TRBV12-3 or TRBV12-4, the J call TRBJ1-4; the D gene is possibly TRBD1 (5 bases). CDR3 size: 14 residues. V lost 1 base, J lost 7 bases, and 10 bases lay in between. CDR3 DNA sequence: TGTGCCAGCAGTTTAGGGGGCGCAACTGAAAAACTGTTTTTT. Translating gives CASSLGGATEKLFF.

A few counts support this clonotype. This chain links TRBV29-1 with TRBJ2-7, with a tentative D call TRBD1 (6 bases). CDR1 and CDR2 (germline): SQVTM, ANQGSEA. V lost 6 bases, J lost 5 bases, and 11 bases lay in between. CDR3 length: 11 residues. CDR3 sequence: CSVSGAHEQYF. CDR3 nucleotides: TGCAGCGTGTCAGGGGCCCACGAGCAGTACTTC.

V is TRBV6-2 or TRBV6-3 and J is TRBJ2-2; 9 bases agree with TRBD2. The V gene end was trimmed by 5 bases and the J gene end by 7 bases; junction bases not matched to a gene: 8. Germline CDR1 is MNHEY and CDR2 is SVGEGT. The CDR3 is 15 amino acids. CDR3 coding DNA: TGTGCCAGCAGTGAAGTCCTAGCGGGGCGCGGGGAGCTGTTTTTT. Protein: CASSEVLAGRGELFF.

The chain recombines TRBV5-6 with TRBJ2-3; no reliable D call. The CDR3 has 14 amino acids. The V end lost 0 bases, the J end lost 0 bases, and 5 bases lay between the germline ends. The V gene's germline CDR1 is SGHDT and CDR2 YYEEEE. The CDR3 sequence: CASSLVQSTDTQYF. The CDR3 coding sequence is TGTGCCAGCAGCTTGGTTCAAAGCACAGATACGCAGTATTTT.

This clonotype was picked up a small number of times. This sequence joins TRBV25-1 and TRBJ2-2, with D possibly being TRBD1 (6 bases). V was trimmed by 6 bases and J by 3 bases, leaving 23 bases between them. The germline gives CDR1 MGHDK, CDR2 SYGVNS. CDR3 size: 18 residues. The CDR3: CASRRSPGQTGHTGELFF. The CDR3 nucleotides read TGTGCCAGCAGGAGAAGCCCGGGACAAACCGGCCACACCGGGGAGCTGTTTTTT.

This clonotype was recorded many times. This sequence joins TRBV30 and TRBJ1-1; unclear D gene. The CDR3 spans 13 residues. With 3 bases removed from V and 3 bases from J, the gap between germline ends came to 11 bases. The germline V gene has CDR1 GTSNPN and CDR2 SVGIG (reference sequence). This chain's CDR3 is CAWRVRRDTEAFF. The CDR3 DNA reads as TGTGCCTGGAGAGTCCGGCGGGACACTGAAGCTTTCTTT.

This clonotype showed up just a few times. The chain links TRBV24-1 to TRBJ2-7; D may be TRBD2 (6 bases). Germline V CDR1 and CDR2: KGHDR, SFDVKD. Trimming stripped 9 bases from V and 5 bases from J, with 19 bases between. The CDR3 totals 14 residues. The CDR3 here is CATHGRGSLDEQYF. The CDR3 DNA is TGTGCCACCCACGGGCGGGGCTCCCTAGACGAGCAGTACTTC.

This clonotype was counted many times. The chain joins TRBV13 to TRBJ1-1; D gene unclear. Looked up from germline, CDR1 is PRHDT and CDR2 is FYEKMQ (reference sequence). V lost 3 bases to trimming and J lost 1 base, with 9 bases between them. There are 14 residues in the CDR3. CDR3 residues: CASSLRSWNTEAFF. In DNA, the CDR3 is TGTGCCAGCAGCTTGCGAAGTTGGAACACTGAAGCTTTCTTT.

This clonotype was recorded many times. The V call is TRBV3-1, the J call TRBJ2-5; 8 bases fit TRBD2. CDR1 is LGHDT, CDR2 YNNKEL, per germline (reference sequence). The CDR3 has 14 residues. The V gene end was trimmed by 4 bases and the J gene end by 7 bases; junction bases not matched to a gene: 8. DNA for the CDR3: TGTGCCAGCAGCCCGACCCCGGGACTAGGGACCCAGTACTTC. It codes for CASSPTPGLGTQYF.

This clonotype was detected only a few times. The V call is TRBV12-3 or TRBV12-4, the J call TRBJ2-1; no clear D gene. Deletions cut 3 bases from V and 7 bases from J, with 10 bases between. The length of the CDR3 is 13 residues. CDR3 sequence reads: CASSLFTGNEQFF. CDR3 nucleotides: TGTGCCAGCAGTTTGTTCACTGGGAATGAGCAGTTCTTC.

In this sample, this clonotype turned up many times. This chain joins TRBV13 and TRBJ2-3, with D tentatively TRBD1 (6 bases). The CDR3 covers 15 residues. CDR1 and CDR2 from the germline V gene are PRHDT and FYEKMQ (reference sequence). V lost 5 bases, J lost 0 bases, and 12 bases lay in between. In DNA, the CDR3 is TGTGCCAGCAGCCAAAGGACAGTTAGCACAGATACGCAGTATTTT. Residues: CASSQRTVSTDTQYF.

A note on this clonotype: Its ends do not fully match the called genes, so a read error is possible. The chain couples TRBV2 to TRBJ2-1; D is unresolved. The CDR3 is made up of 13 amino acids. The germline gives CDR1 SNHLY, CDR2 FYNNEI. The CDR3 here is CASSVLTYNEQLF. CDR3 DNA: TGTGCCAGCAGTGTTCTCACCTACAATGAGCAGCTCTTC.

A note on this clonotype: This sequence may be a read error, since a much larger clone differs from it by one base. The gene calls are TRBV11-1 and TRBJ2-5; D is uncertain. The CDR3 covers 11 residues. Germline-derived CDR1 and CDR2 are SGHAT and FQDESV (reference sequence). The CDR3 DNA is TGTGCCGGCAGCTCAAAAGAGACCCAGTACTTC. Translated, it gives CAGSSKETQYF. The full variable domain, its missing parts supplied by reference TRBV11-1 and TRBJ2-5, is EAEVAQSPRYKITEKSQAVAFWCDPISGHATLYWYRQILGQGPELLVQFQDESVVDDSQLPKDRFSAERLKGVDSTLKIQPAELGDSAMYLCAGSSKETQYFGPGTRLLVL.

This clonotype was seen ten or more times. CDR3 sequence: CASSLSSYGYTF. The CDR3 DNA reads TGTGCCAGCAGTTTAAGTTCCTATGGCTACACCTTC. The chain uses TRBV28 and TRBJ1-2, with unresolved D. CDR3 size: 12 residues. CDR1 and CDR2 (germline): MDHEN, SYDVKM. The V end lost 2 bases, the J end lost 4 bases, and 5 bases lay between the germline ends.